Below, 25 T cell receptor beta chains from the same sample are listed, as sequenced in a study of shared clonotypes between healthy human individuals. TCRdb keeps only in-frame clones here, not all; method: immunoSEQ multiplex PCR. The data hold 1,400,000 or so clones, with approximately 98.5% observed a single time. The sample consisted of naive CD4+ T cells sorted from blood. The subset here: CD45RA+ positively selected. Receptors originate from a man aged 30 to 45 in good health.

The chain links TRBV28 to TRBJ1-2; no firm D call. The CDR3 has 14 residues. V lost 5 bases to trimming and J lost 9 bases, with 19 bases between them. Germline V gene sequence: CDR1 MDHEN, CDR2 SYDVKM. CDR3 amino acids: CASSPTPASRSYTF. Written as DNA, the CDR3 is TGTGCCAGCAGTCCTACCCCCGCTTCCCGTAGCTACACCTTC.

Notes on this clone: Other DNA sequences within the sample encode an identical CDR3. CDR3 residues: CASSLEAGMNTEAFF. The CDR3 region has the DNA TGCGCCAGCAGCCTGGAGGCGGGGATGAACACTGAAGCTTTCTTT. The chain couples TRBV5-1 to TRBJ1-1; D is undetermined. The CDR3 is made up of 15 amino acids. Germline values: CDR1 SGHRS, CDR2 YFSETQ. The germline V and J ends were trimmed by 4 bases and 0 bases, with 13 bases remaining between them.

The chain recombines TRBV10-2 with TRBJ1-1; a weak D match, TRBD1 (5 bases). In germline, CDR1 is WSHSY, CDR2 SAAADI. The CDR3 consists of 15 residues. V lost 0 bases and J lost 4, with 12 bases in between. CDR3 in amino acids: CASSESPGRVTEAFF. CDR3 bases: TGCGCCAGCAGTGAGTCGCCAGGGAGGGTCACTGAAGCTTTCTTT.

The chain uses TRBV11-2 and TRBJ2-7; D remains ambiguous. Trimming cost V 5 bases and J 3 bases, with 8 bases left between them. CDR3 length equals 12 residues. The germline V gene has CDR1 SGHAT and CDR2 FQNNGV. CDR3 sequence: CASSAPFYEQYF. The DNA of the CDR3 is TGTGCCAGCAGCGCCCCCTTCTACGAGCAGTACTTC. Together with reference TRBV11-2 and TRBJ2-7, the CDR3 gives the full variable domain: EAGVAQSPRYKIIEKRQSVAFWCNPISGHATLYWYQQILGQGPKLLIQFQNNGVVDDSQLPKDRFSAERLKGVDSTLKIQPAKLEDSAVYLCASSAPFYEQYFGPGTRLTVT.

CDR3 protein: CASSSQPLAGGLDEQYF. CDR3 sequence (DNA): TGCGCCAGCAGCTCGCAACCCCTAGCGGGAGGCCTTGACGAGCAGTACTTC. The rearrangement links TRBV5-1 to TRBJ2-7, with TRBD2 matching over 11 bases. CDR3 length: 17 residues. The V gene end was trimmed by 3 bases and the J gene end by 5 bases; junction bases not matched to a gene: 13. Germline V gene data show CDR1 as SGHRS and CDR2 as YFSETQ.

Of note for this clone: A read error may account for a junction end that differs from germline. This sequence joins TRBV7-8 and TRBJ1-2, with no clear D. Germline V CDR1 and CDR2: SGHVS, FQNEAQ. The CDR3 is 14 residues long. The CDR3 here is CASSLGDSLYAYTF. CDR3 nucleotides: TGTGCCAGCAGCTTAGGGGATTCTCTCTATGCCTACACCTTC.

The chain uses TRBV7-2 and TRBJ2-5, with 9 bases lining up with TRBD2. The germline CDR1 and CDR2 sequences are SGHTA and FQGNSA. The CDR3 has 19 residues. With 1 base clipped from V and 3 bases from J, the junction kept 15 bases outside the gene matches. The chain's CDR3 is CASSLVPVRFAGGKETQYF. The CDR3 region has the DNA TGTGCCAGCAGCTTAGTGCCAGTCCGGTTCGCGGGAGGGAAAGAGACCCAGTACTTC.

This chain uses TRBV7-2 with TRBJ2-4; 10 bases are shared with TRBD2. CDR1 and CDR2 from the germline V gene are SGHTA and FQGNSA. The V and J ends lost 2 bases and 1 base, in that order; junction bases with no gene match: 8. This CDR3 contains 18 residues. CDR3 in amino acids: CASSLLTTSGRAKNIQYF. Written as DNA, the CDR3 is TGTGCCAGCAGCTTACTTACGACTAGCGGGCGGGCCAAAAACATTCAGTACTTC.

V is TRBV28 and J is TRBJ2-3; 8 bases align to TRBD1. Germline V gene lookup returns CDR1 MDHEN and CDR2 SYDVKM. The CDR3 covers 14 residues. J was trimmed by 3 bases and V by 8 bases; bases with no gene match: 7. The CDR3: CASSQGARTDTQYF. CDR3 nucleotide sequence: TGTGCCAGCTCGCAGGGGGCGCGGACAGATACGCAGTATTTT.

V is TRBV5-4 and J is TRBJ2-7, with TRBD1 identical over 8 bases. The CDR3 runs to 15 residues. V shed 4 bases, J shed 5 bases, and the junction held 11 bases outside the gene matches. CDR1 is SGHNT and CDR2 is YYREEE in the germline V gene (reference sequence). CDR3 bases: TGTGCCAGCAGCACAAACCCGACAGGGGCCAACGAGCAGTACTTC. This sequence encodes CASSTNPTGANEQYF.

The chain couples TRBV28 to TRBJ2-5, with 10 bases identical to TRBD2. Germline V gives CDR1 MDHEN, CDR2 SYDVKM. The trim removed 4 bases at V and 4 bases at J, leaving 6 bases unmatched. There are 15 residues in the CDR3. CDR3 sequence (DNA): TGTGCCAGCAGTTCCCCTAGCGGGAGAGGAGAGACCCAGTACTTC. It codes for CASSSPSGRGETQYF.

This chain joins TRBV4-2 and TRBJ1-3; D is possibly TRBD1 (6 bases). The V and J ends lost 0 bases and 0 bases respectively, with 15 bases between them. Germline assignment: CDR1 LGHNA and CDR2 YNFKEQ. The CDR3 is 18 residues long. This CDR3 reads CASSQDPGAIFSGNTIYF. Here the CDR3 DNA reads TGTGCCAGCAGCCAAGATCCAGGGGCGATCTTCTCTGGAAACACCATATATTTT.

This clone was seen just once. The CDR3 region is CASSIPGQGNEQFF. CDR3 in DNA: TGTGCCAGCAGTATTCCGGGACAGGGCAATGAGCAGTTCTTC. This chain links TRBV28 with TRBJ2-1, with 9 bases that match TRBD1. In germline, CDR1 is MDHEN, CDR2 SYDVKM. The CDR3 covers 14 residues. V dropped 5 bases and J dropped 6; count of bases not matched to a gene: 5.

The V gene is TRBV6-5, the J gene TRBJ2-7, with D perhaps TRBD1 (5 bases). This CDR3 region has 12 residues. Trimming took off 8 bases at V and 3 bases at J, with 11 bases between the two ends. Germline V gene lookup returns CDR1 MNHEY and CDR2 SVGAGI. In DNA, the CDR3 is TGTGCCAGCCTCTTGACAGTCTACGAGCAGTACTTC. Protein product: CASLLTVYEQYF.

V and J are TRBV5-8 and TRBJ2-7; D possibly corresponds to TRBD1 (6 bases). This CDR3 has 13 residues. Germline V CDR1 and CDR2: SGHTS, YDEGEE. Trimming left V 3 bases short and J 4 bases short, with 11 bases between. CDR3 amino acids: CASSWKDRYEQYF. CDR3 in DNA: TGTGCCAGCAGCTGGAAGGACAGATACGAGCAGTACTTC. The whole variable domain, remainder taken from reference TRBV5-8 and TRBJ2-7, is EAGVTQSPTHLIKTRGQQATLRCSPISGHTSVYWYQQALGLGLQFLLWYDEGEERNRGNFPPRFSGRQFPNYSSELNVNALELEDSALYLCASSWKDRYEQYFGPGTRLTVT.

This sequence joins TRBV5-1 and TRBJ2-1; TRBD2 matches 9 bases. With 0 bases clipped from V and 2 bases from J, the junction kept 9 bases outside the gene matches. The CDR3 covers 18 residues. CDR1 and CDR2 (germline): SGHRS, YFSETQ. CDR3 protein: CASSLGDFAGGTYNEQFF. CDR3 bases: TGCGCCAGCAGCTTGGGGGACTTCGCGGGAGGGACCTACAATGAGCAGTTCTTC.

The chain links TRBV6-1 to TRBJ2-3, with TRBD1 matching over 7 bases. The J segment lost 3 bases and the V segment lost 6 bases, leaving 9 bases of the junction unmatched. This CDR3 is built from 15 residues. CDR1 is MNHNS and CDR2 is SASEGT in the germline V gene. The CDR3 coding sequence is TGTGCCAGCAGAAACGACAGGGCACCTACAGATACGCAGTATTTT. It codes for CASRNDRAPTDTQYF.

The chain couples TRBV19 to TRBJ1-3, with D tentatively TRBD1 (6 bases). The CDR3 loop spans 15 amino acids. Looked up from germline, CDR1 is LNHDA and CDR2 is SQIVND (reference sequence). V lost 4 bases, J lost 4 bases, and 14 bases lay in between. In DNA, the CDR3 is TGTGCCAGTAGTAGAGTGACAGGCTACGGAAACACCATATATTTT. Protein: CASSRVTGYGNTIYF.

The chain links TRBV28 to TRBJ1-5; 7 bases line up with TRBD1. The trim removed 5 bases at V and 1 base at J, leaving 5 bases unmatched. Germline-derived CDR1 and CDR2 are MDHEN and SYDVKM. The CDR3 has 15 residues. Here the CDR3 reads CASSPRDRSNQPQHF. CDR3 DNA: TGTGCCAGCAGTCCCCGGGACAGAAGCAATCAGCCCCAGCATTTT.

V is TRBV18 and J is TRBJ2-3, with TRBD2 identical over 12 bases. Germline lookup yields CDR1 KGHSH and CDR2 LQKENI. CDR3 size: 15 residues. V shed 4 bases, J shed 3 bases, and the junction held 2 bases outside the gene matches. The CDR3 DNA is TGTGCCAGCTCACGGACTAGCGGGGAGACAGATACGCAGTATTTT. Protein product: CASSRTSGETDTQYF.

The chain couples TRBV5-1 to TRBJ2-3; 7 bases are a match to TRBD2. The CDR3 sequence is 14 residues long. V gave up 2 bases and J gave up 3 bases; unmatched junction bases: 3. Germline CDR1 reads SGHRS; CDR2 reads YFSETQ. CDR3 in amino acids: CASSFTSETDTQYF. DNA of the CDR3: TGCGCCAGCAGCTTTACTAGCGAAACAGATACGCAGTATTTT.

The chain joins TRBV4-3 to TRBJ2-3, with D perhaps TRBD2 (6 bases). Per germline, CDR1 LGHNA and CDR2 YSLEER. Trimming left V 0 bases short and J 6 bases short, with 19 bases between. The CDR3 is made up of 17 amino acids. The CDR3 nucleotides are TGCGCCAGCAGCCAAGATTGGGTGGCAGGGACTGGCGATACGCAGTATTTT. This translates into CASSQDWVAGTGDTQYF.

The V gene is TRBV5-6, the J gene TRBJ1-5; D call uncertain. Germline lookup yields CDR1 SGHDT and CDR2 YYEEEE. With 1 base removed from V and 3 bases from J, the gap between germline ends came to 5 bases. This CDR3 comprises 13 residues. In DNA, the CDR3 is TGTGCCAGCAGCTTGTCCCCCAATCAGCCCCAGCATTTT. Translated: CASSLSPNQPQHF.

CDR3 in DNA: TGTGCCAGCAGTCGGCCCGTAGGGGCCACGAACGAGCAGTACTTC. It yields the protein CASSRPVGATNEQYF. The genes are TRBV27 and TRBJ2-7; a possible D gene is TRBD1 (5 bases). CDR1 and CDR2 from the germline V gene are MNHEY and SMNVEV (reference sequence). Trimming cost V 5 bases and J 5 bases, with 19 bases left between them. The CDR3 is made up of 15 amino acids.

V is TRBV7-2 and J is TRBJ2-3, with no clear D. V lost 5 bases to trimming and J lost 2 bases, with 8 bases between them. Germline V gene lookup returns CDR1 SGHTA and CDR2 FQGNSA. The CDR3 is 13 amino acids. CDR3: CASSRLYTDTQYF. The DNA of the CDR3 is TGTGCCAGCAGCCGCCTCTACACAGATACGCAGTATTTT.